This T cell receptor (beta chain) was observed in a study of T cell repertoires in cytomegalovirus infection (dated 2019 in TCRdb). Concerning the study at large: Because public TCR beta signatures pointed to carriage of CMV infection together with the matching HLA type, the HLA type of each donor mattered for the analysis. Broader findings and caveats from the paper: In both this cohort and an independent approximately 350-donor cohort, the cumulative frequency of public TCR beta family members distinguished carriers of CMV infection plus the relevant HLA type. In the ex vivo response, HLA-C-restricted CMV-specific TCR beta clonotypes were dominant, and in two of eight donors the single most frequent clonotype came from this HLA-C-restricted group.

The table lists this clonotype with a few counts. This receptor's antigen is unknown. Base qualities are missing; no much larger clone stands one base away. The CDR3 runs 15 amino acids, cysteine and phenylalanine included. The sequence is cut down to CDR3 DNA, 45 bases in frame from base 1. V is pruned by 5 bases and J by 4 bases, leaving 10 bases of the junction without a gene match. The germline V gene (reference sequence) supplies CDR1 LGHDT and CDR2 YNNKEL. The sequencer listed for this sample is Illumina HiSeq 1500. The public reads were reprocessed in TCRdb via fastp at Q25 and MiXCR, keeping in-frame beta chains. Rows are unified per CDR3 protein, each entry keeping the most common DNA and genes. The sample has about 460,000 distinct CDR3 sequences on record, approximately 10% of them singletons. About 10% of the sample comes from the top ten.

The chain was built from TRBV3-1 and TRBJ1-2; 7 middle bases align to TRBD1. The receptor was isolated from a human donor in good health (CMV status not recorded). Some clones in this sample may be carry-over from other donors' samples. Sequencing was performed on PBMCs. CDR3 protein: CASSSRQGPSYGYTF. The DNA is TGTGCCAGCAGCTCCCGACAGGGACCATCCTATGGCTACACCTTC.